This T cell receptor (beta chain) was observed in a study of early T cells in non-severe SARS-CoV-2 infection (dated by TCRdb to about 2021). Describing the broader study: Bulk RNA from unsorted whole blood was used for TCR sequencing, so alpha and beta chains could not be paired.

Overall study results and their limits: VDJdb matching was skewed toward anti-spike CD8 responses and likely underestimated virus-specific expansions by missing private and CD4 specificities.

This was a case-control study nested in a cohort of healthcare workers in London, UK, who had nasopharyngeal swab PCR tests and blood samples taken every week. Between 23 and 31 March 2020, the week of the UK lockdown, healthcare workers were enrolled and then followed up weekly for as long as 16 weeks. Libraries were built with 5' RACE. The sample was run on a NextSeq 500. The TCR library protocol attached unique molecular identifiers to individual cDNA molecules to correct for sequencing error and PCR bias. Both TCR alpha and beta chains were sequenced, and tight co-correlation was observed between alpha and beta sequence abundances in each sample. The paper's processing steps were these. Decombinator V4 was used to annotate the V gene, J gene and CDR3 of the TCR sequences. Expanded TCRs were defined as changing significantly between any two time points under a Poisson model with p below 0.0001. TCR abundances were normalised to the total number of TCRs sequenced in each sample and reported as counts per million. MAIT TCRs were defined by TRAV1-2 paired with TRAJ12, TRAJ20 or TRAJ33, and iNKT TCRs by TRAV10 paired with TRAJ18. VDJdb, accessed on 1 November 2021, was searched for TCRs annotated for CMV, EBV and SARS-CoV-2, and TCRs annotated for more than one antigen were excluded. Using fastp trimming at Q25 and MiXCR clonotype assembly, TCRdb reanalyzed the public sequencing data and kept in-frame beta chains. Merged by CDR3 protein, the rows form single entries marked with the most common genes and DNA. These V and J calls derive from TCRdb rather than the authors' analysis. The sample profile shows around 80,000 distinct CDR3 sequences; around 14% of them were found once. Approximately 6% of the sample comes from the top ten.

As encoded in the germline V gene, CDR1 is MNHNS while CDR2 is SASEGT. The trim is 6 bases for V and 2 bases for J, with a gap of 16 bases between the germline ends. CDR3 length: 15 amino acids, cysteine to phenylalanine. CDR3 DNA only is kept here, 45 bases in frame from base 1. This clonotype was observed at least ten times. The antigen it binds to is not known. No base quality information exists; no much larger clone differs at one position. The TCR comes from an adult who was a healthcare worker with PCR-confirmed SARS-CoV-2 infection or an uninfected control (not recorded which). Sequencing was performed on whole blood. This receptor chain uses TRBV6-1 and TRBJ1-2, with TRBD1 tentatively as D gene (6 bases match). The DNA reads TGTGCCAGCAGGGACCCCCGGACAGAGAACTATGGCTACACCTTC. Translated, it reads CASRDPRTENYGYTF.